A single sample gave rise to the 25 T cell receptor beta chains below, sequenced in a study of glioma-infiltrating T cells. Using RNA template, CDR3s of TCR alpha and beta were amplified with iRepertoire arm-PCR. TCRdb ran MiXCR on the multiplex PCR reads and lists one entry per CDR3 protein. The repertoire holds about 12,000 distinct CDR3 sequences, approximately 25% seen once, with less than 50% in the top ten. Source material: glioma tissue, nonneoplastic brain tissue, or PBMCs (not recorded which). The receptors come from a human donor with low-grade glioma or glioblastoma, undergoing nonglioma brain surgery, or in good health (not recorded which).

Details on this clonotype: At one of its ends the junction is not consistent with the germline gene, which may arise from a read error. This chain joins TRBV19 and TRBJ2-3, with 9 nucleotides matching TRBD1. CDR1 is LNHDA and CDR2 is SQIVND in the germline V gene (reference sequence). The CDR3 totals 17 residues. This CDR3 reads CASTTTMGDRAADTQCF. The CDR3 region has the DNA TGTGCCAGTACCACAACCATGGGGGACAGGGCGGCAGATACGCAGTGTTTT.

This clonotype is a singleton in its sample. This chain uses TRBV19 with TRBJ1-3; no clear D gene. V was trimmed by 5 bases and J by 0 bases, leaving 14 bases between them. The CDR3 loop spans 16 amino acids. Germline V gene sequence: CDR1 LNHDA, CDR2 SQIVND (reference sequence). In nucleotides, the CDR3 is TGTGCCAGTAGTGTATTAATCAGCAACTCTGGAAACACCATATATTTT. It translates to CASSVLISNSGNTIYF.

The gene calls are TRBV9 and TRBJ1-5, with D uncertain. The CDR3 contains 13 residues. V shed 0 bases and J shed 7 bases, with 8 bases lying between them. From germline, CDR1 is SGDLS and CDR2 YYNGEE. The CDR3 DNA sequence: TGTGCCAGCAGCGTAGGGGAGTTACAGCCCCAGCATTTT. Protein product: CASSVGELQPQHF. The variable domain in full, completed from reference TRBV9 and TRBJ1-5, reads DSGVTQTPKHLITATGQRVTLRCSPRSGDLSVYWYQQSLDQGLQFLIQYYNGEERAKGNILERFSAQQFPDLHSELNLSSLELGDSALYFCASSVGELQPQHFGDGTRLSIL.

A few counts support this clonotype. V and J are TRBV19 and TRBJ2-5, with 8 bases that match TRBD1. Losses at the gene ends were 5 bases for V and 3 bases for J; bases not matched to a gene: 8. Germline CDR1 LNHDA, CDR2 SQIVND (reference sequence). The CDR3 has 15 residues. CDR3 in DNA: TGTGCCAGTAGTTTGCGGACAGGGCTCGAAGAGACCCAGTACTTC. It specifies CASSLRTGLEETQYF.

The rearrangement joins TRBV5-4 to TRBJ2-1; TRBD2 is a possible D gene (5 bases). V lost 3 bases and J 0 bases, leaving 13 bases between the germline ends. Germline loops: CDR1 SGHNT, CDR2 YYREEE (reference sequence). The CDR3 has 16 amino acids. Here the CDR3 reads CASSSAEGRSYNEQFF. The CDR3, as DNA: TGTGCCAGCAGCTCCGCCGAGGGCCGCTCCTACAATGAGCAGTTCTTC.

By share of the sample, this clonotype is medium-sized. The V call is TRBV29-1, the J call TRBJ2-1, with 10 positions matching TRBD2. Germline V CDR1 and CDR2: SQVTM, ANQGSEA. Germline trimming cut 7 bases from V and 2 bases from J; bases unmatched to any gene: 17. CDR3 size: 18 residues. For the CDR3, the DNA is TGCAGCGCCCTCGGAGCGGGAGGGCCGTCGTCGACCTACAATGAGCAGTTCTTC. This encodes CSALGAGGPSSTYNEQFF.

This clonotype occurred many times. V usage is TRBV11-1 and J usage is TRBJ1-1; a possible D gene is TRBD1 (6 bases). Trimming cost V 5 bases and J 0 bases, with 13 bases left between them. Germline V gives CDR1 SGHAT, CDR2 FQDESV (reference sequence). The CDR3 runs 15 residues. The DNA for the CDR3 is TGTGCCAGCAGCCCCCAGACAGGTTTGAACACTGAAGCTTTCTTT. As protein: CASSPQTGLNTEAFF.

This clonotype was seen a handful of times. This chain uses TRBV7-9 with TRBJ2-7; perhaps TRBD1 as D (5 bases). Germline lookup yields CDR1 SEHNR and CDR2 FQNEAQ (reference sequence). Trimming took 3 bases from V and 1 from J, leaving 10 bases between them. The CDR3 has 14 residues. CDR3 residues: CASSFGRVSYEQYF. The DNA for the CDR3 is TGTGCCAGCAGCTTTGGCAGGGTTTCCTACGAGCAGTACTTC.

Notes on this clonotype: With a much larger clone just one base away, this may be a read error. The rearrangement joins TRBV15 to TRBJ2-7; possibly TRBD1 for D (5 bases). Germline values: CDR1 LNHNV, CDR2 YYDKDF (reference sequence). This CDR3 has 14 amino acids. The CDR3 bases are TGTGCCACCAGCAGAGAGGACACCACCTACGAGCAGCACTTC. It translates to CATSREDTTYEQHF.

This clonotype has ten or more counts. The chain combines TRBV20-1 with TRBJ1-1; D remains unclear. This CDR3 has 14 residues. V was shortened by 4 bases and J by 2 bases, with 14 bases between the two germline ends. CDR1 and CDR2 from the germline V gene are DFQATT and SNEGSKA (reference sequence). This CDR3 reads CSATIGPVNTEAFF. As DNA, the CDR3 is TGCAGTGCTACAATAGGACCCGTCAACACTGAAGCTTTCTTT.

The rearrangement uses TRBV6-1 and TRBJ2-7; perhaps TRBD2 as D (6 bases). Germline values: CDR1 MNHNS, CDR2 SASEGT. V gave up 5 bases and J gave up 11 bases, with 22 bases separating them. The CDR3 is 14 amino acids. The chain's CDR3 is CASSTSYSGGVEYF. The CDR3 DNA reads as TGTGCCAGCAGTACATCTTACAGCGGAGGGGTGGAGTACTTC.

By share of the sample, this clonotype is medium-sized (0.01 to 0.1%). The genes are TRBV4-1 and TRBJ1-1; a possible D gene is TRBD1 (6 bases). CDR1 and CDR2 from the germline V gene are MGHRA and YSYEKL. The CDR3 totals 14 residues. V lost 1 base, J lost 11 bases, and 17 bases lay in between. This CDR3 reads CASSQVGRTDKAFF. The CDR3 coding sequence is TGCGCCAGCAGCCAAGTGGGGAGGACAGACAAGGCTTTCTTT.

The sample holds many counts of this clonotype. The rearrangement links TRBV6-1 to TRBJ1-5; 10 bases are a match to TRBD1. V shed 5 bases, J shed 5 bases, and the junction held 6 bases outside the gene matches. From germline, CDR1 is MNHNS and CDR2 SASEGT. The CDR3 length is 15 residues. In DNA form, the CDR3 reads TGTGCCAGCAGTTATTCCGGGACAGGGGATCAGCCCCAGCATTTT. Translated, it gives CASSYSGTGDQPQHF.

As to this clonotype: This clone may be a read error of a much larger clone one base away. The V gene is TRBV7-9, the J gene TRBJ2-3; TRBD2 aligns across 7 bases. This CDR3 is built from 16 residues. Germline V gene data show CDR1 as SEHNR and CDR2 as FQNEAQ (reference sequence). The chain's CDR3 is CASSSTLAASTDTEYF. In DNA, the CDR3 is TGTGCCAGCAGCTCCACGCTAGCGGCTAGCACAGATACGGAGTATTTT.

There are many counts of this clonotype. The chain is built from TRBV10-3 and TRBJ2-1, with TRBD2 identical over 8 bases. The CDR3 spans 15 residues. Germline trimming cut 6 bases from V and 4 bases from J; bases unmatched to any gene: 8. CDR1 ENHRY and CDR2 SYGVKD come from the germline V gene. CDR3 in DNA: TGTGCCATCAGCGCCGGGACTAGGACGTACAATGAGCAGTTCTTC. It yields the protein CAISAGTRTYNEQFF.

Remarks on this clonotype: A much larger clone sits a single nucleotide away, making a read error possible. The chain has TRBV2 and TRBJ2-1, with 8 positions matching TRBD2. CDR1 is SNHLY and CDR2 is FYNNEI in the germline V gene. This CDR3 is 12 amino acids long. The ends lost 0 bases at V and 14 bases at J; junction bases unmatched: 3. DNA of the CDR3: TGTGCCAGCAGTGAAGCTAGCGGGACCAAGTTCTTC. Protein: CASSEASGTKFF.

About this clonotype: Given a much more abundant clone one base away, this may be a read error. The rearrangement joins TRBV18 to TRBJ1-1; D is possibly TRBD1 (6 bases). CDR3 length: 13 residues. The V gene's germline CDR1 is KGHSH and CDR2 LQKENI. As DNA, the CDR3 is TGTGCCAGCCCACCGGATCAGGGGACTGAAGCTTTCTTT. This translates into CASPPDQGTEAFF.

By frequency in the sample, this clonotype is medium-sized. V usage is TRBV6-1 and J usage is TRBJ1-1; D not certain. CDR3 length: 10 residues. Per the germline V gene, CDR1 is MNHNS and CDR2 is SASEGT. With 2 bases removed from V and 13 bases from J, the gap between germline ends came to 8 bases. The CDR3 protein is CASSESPVFF. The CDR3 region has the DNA TGTGCCAGCAGTGAATCTCCGGTTTTCTTT.

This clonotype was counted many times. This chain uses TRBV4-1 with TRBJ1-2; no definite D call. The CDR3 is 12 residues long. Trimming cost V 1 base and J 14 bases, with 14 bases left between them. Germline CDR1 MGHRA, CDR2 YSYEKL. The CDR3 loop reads CASSQGGQPGTF. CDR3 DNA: TGCGCCAGCAGCCAAGGCGGCCAGCCCGGTACCTTC.

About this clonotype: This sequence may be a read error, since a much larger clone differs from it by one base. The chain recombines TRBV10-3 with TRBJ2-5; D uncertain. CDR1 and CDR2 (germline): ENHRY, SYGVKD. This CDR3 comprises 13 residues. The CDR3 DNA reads TGTGCCAGCAGTTACCAGTTTCAAGAGACCAAGTACTTC. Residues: CASSYQFQETKYF.

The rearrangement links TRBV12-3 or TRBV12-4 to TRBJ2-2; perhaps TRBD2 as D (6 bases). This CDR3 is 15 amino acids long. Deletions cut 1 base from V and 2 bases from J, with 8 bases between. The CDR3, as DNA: TGTGCCAGCAGTTTAGTCGGGGGAAACACCGGGGAGCTGTTTTTT. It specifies CASSLVGGNTGELFF.

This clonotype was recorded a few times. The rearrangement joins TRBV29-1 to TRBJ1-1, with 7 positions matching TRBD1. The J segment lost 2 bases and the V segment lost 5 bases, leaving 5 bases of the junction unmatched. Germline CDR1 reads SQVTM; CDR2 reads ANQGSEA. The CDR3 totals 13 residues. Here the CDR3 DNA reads TGCAGCGTTAACAGGGGTCGAAACACTGAAGCTTTCTTT. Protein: CSVNRGRNTEAFF.

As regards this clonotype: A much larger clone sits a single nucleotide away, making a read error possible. In DNA form, the CDR3 reads TGCAGTGCTAGGTCCGGCGGGTCCCCCCCGTTCTTC. Its translation is CSARSGGSPPFF. The rearrangement uses TRBV20-1 and TRBJ2-1; D might be TRBD2 (5 bases). CDR3 length: 12 amino acids. V lost 3 bases and J lost 15, with 18 bases in between. Germline loops: CDR1 DFQATT, CDR2 SNEGSKA (reference sequence).

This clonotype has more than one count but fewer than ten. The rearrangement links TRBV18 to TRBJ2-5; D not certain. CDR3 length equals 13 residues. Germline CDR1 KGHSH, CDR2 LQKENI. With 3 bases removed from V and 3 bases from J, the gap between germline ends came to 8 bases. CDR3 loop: CASSPDLKETQYF. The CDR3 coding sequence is TGTGCCAGCTCACCGGACCTTAAAGAGACCCAGTACTTC. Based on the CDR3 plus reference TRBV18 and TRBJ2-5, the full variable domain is NAGVMQNPRHLVRRRGQEARLRCSPMKGHSHVYWYRQLPEEGLKFMVYLQKENIIDESGMPKERFSAEFPKEGPSILRIQQVVRGDSAAYFCASSPDLKETQYFGPGTRLLVL.

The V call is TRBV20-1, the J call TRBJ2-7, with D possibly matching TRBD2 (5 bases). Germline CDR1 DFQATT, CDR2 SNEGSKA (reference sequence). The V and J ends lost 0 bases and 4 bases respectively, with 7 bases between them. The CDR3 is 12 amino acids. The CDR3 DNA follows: TGCAGTGCTAGAGAACGGACTTACGAGCAGTACTTC. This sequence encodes CSARERTYEQYF.